This TCR beta chain was sequenced for a study of PD-L1 blockade in urothelial cancer. As for the study in general: Reported median T cell count for blood samples was 110,000 to 150,000.

A few counts support this clone. Repertoires were generated with immunoSEQ multiplex PCR, while TCRdb's copy carries only in-frame clones and drops some. Altogether some 42,000 clones are present, more than 75% being singletons, with the ten largest covering roughly 2.8%. This CDR3 comprises 15 residues. Per germline, CDR1 SGDLS and CDR2 YYNGEE. The V and J ends lost 0 bases and 2 bases respectively, with 11 bases between them. The sample was PBMCs, taken around atezolizumab (anti-PD-L1) treatment. The genes are TRBV9 and TRBJ2-5; no clear D gene. The receptor comes from a man aged 65 to 79 with urothelial cancer. This CDR3 is CASSVGAGYQETQYF. DNA for the CDR3: TGTGCCAGCAGCGTAGGGGCAGGTTATCAAGAGACCCAGTACTTC.